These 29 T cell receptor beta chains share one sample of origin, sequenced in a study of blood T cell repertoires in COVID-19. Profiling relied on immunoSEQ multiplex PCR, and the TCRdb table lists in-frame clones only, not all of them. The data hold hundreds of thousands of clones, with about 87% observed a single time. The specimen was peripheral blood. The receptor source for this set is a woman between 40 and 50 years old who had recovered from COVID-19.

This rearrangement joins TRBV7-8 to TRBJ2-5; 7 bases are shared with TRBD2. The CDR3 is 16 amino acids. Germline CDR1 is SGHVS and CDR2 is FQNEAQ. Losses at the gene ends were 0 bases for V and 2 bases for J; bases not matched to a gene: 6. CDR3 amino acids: CASSLARVGGQETQYF. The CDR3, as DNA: TGTGCCAGCAGCTTAGCGCGCGTGGGGGGGCAAGAGACCCAGTACTTC.

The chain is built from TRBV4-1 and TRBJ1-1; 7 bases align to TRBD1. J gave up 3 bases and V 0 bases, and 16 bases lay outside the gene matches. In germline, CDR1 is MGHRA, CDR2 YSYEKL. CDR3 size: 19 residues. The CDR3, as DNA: TGCGCCAGCAGCCAAGATATCAGGGGGACGACGTGGATTTACACTGAAGCTTTCTTT. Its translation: CASSQDIRGTTWIYTEAFF.

The CDR3 region has the DNA TGTGCCAGCGGGGACGGGAGGTATGGCTACACCTTC. Encoded protein: CASGDGRYGYTF. J is TRBJ1-2 and V is TRBV3-1 (or the pseudogene TRBV3-2), with D possibly matching TRBD1 (5 bases). The CDR3 totals 12 residues. Trimming took 8 bases from V and 5 from J, leaving 12 bases between them. Germline values: CDR1 LGHDT, CDR2 YNNKEL (reference sequence).

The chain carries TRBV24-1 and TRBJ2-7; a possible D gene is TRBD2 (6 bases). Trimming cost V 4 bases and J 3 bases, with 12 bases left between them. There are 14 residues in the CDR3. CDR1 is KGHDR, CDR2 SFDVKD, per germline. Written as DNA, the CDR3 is TGTGCCACCAGTGAGTGCGGGACGATCTACGAGCAGTACTTC. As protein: CATSECGTIYEQYF.

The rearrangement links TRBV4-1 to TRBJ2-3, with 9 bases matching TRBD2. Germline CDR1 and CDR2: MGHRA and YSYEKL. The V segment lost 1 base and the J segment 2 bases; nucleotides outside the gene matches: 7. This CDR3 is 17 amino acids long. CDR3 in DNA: TGCGCCAGCAGCCAAGCCCGCGCTAGCGGGACCACAGATACGCAGTATTTT. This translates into CASSQARASGTTDTQYF.

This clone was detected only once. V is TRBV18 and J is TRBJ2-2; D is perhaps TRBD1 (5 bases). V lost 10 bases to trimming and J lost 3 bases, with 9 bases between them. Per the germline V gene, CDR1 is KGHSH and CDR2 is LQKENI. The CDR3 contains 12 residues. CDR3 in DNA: TGTGCCACCCCCAGGGACACCGGGGAGCTGTTTTTT. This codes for CATPRDTGELFF. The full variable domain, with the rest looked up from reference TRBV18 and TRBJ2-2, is NAGVMQNPRHLVRRRGQEARLRCSPMKGHSHVYWYRQLPEEGLKFMVYLQKENIIDESGMPKERFSAEFPKEGPSILRIQQVVRGDSAAYFCATPRDTGELFFGEGSRLTVL.

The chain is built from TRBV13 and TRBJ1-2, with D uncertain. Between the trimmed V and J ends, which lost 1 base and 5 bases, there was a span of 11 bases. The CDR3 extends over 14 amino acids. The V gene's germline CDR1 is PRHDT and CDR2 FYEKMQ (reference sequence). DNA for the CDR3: TGTGCCAGCAGCTTAGTGCACACGGGGTATGGCTACACCTTC. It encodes CASSLVHTGYGYTF.

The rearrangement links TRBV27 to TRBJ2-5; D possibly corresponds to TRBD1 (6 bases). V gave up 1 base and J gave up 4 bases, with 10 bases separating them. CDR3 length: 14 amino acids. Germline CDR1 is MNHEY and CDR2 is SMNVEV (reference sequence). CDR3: CASSLWGRGETQYF. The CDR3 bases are TGTGCCAGCAGTTTATGGGGCAGGGGAGAGACCCAGTACTTC.

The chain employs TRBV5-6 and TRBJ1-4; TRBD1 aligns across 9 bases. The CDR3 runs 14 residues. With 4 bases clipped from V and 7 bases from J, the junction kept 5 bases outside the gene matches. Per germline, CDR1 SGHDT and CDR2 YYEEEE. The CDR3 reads CASSRQGVGEKLFF. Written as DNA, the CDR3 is TGTGCCAGCAGCCGACAGGGGGTGGGTGAAAAACTGTTTTTT.

The CDR3 region is CASSTGYVNQPQHF. Written as DNA, the CDR3 is TGTGCCAGCAGCACAGGGTATGTGAATCAGCCCCAGCATTTT. V is TRBV6-5 and J is TRBJ1-5; tentatively, D is TRBD1 (6 bases). The CDR3 length is 14 residues. Trimming left V 6 bases short and J 4 bases short, with 13 bases between. Germline CDR1 MNHEY, CDR2 SVGAGI.

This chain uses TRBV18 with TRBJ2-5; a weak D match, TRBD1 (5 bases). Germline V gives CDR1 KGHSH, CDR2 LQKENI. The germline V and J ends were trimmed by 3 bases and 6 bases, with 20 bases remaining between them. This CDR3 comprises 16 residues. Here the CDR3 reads CASSPLRGAALQTQYF. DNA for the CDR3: TGTGCCAGCTCACCCCTAAGGGGCGCAGCCTTACAGACCCAGTACTTC.

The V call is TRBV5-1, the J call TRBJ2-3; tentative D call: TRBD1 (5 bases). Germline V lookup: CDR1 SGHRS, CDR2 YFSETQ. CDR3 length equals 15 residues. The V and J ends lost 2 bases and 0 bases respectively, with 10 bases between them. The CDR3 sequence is CASSFQGRSTDTQYF. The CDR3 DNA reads TGCGCCAGCAGCTTCCAGGGTAGGAGCACAGATACGCAGTATTTT.

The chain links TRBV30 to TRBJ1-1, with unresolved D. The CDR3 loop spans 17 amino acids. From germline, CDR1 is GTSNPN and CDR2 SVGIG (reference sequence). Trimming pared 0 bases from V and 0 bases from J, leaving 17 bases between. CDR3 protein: CAWSVGRRSLMNTEAFF. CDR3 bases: TGTGCCTGGAGTGTAGGTAGGCGGTCCCTAATGAACACTGAAGCTTTCTTT.

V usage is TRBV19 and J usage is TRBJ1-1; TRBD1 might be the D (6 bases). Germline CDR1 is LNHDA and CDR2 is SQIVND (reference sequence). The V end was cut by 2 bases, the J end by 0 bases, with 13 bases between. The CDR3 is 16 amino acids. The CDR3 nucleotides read TGTGCCAGTAGTATATGGCAGGGGACCATGAACACTGAAGCTTTCTTT. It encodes CASSIWQGTMNTEAFF.

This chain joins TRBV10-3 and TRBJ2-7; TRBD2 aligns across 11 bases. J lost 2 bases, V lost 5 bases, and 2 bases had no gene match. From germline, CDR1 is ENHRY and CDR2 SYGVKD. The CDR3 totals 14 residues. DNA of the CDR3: TGTGCCATCAGTTTTAGCGGGGGGGCCTACGAGCAGTACTTC. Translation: CAISFSGGAYEQYF.

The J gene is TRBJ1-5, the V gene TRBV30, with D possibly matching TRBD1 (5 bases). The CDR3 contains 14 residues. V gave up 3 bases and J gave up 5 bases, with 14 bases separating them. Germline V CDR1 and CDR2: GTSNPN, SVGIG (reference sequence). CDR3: CAWRGEIGDQPQHF. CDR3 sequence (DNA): TGTGCCTGGAGAGGAGAAATAGGGGATCAGCCCCAGCATTTT.

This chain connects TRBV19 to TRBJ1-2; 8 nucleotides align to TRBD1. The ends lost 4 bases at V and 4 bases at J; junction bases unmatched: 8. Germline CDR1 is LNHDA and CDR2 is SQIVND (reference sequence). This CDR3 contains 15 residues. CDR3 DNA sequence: TGTGCCAGTAGTACGACAGGGGAGGTAGGCTATGGCTACACCTTC. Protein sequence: CASSTTGEVGYGYTF.

The CDR3 protein is CASSEPGGNGYEQYF. The CDR3 coding sequence is TGTGCCAGCAGTGAGCCGGGCGGGAATGGGTACGAGCAGTACTTC. The genes are TRBV2 and TRBJ2-7; a weak D match, TRBD2 (6 bases). Germline loops: CDR1 SNHLY, CDR2 FYNNEI. The CDR3 has 15 residues. The ends were cut back, 3 bases at V and 4 bases at J, with 16 bases in the middle.

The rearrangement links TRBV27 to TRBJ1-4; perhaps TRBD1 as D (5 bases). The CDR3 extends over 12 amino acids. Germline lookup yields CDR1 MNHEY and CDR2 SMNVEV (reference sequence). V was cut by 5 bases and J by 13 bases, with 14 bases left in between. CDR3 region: CASSVPGKGLFF. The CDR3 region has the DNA TGTGCCAGCAGTGTCCCAGGGAAGGGACTGTTTTTT.

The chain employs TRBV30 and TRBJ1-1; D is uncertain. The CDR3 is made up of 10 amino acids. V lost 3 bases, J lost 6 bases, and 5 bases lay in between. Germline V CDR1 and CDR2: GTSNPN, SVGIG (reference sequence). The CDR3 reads CAWRPAEAFF. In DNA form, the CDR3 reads TGTGCCTGGAGGCCAGCTGAAGCTTTCTTT.

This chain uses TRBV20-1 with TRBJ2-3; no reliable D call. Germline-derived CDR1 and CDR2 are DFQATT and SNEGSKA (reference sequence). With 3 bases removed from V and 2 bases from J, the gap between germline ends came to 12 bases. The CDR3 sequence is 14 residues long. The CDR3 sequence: CSASPLYYTDTQYF. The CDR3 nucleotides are TGCAGTGCTAGTCCCCTATACTACACAGATACGCAGTATTTT.

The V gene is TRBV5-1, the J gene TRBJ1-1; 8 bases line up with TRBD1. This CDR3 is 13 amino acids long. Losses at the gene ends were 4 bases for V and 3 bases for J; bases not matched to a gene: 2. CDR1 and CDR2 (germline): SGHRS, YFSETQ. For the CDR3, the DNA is TGCGCCAGCAGCCTACAGGGGGACACTGAAGCTTTCTTT. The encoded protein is CASSLQGDTEAFF.

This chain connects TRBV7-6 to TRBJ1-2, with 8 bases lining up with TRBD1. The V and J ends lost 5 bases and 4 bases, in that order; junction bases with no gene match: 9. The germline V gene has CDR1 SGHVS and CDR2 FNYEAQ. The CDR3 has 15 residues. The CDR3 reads CASSARTGSGYGYTF. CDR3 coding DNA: TGTGCCAGCAGCGCCAGGACAGGGAGTGGCTATGGCTACACCTTC.

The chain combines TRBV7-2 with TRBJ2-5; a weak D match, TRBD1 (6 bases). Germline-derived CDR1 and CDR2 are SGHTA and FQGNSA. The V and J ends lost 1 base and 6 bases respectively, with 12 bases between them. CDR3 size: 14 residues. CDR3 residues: CASSLGRGFKTQYF. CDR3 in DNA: TGTGCCAGCAGCTTAGGCAGGGGCTTTAAGACCCAGTACTTC.

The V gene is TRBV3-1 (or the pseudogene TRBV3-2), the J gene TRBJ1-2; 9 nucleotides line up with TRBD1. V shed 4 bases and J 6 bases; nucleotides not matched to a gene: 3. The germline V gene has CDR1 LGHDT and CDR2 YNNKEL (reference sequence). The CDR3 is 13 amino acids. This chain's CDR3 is CASSRGQGHGYTF. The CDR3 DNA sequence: TGTGCCAGCAGCCGGGGACAGGGCCATGGCTACACCTTC.

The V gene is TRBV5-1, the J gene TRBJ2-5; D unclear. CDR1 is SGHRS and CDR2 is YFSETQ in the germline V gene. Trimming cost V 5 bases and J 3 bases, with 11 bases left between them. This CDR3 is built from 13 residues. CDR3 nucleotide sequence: TGCGCCAGCAGACTGACTGGAGAAGAGACCCAGTACTTC. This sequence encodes CASRLTGEETQYF.

The chain's CDR3 is CASSPGQTGNQPQHF. In DNA, the CDR3 is TGTGCCAGCTCACCAGGGCAGACCGGTAATCAGCCCCAGCATTTT. The V call is TRBV18, the J call TRBJ1-5; D uncertain. V lost 2 bases, J lost 4 bases, and 12 bases lay in between. CDR3 size: 15 residues. Germline CDR1 and CDR2: KGHSH and LQKENI.

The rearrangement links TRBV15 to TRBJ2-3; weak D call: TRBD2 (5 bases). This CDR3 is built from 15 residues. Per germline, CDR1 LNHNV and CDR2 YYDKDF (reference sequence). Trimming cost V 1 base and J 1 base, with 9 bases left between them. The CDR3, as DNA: TGTGCCACCAGCAGAGTGGCCGGGGGCACAGATACGCAGTATTTT. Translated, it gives CATSRVAGGTDTQYF.

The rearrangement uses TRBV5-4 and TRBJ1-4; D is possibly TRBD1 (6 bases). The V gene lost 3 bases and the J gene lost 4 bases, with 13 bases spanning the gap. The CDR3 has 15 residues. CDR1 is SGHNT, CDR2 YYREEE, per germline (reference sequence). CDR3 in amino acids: CASSSQGGGNEKLFF. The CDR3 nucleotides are TGTGCCAGCAGCTCACAGGGAGGGGGTAATGAAAAACTGTTTTTT.